This TCR beta chain stems from a study of blood T cell repertoires in COVID-19. As for the study in general: Samples came from the United States, Italy and Spain, spanning acute and convalescent COVID-19. Sample material is recorded as cDNA or gDNA derived from T cells, B-cell-depleted T cells, or PBMCs.

V dropped 0 bases and J dropped 0 bases, with 13 bases sitting between them. This CDR3 is 17 amino acids long. The germline V gene encodes CDR1 SGHRS and CDR2 YFSETQ. The authors' processing: Reference gene primers were amplified, and this amplification served to estimate nucleated cell counts. Some clones are missing from TCRdb's copy, which holds only in-frame ones; the method was immunoSEQ multiplex PCR. V and J calls and clone size come straight from that table; D and trimming were deduced from the DNA. This sample has tens of thousands of clones, with 82% found just once. The clonotype originates from a woman aged 55-70 years with acute or convalescent COVID-19. What was sequenced was peripheral blood. The chain recombines TRBV5-1 with TRBJ2-1; possibly TRBD2 for D (5 bases). CDR3 sequence: CASSLAPAVSSYNEQFF. The CDR3 coding sequence is TGCGCCAGCAGCTTGGCCCCAGCGGTTAGCTCCTACAATGAGCAGTTCTTC. The full variable domain, its missing parts supplied by reference TRBV5-1 and TRBJ2-1, is KAGVTQTPRYLIKTRGQQVTLSCSPISGHRSVSWYQQTPGQGLQFLFEYFSETQRNKGNFPGRFSGRQFSNSRSEMNVSTLELGDSALYLCASSLAPAVSSYNEQFFGPGTRLTVL.